The clone carrying this T cell receptor beta chain has only a few counts. The antigen is unknown. Each sorted subset replicate got 200 ng genomic DNA, 25,000 to 35,000 genomes. Sequencing used immunoSEQ multiplex PCR; TCRdb keeps in-frame clones, though not all of them. The sample holds 950,000 to 1,300,000 clones, about 75% seen once. The V segment lost 0 bases and the J segment 12 bases; nucleotides outside the gene matches: 3. The CDR3 loop spans 13 amino acids. Germline V CDR1 and CDR2: KGHSH, LQKENI. This entry belongs to a study of shared clonotypes between healthy human individuals. Across the whole study: Used for every donor were three CD4 naive, three CD4 memory, two CD8 naive and one CD8 memory plate.

General study points: Rarefaction revealed incomplete sorted-subset sequencing despite large depth. Naive subsets tended to show greater estimated richness than memory subsets.

The sequencing sample was made of memory CD4+ T cells sorted from blood. Subset in this sample: CD45RA-negative fraction. This chain joins TRBV18 and TRBJ1-3; TRBD1 matches at 9 bases. The source is a young man in good health. The CDR3 sequence is CASSPPGTGLIYF. Written as DNA, the CDR3 is TGTGCCAGCTCACCACCCGGGACAGGGCTCATATATTTT.